This entry lists 23 T cell receptor beta chains sequenced from one sample in a study of early T cells in non-severe SARS-CoV-2 infection (dated by TCRdb to the early 2020s). Receptor libraries were prepared by 5' RACE. Sequencing used a NextSeq 500. The raw public reads went through TCRdb reprocessing: fastp at Q25, MiXCR clone calling, in-frame beta chains kept. Rows merge per CDR3 protein into single entries with the most common DNA and genes. This sample holds tens of thousands of distinct CDR3 sequences; roughly a sixth were observed only once. The ten most abundant clones make up approximately 12% of the sample. What was sequenced was whole blood. These receptors all stem from an adult who was a healthcare worker with PCR-confirmed SARS-CoV-2 infection or an uninfected control (not recorded which).

This clonotype was counted at least ten times. The chain combines TRBV6-6 with TRBJ2-3, with D perhaps TRBD2 (6 bases). The CDR3 has 15 amino acids. V lost 3 bases, J lost 0 bases, and 10 bases lay in between. Germline-derived CDR1 and CDR2 are MNHNY and SVGAGI (reference sequence). The CDR3 sequence: CASSYVGGSTDTQYF. CDR3 DNA sequence: TGTGCCAGCAGTTATGTGGGAGGCAGCACAGATACGCAGTATTTT.

A few counts support this clonotype. This sequence joins TRBV7-3 and TRBJ2-5; D gene uncertain. The CDR3 has 13 amino acids. Per germline, CDR1 SGHTA and CDR2 FQGTGA. The V and J ends lost 3 bases and 5 bases respectively, with 10 bases between them. CDR3 sequence (DNA): TGTGCCAGCAGCTTCCAAGGCATGGAGACCCAGTACTTC. It yields the protein CASSFQGMETQYF.

This rearrangement joins TRBV29-1 to TRBJ2-7, with 7 bases matching TRBD1. Germline V gene data show CDR1 as SQVTM and CDR2 as ANQGSEA. The CDR3 contains 14 residues. With V trimmed by 1 base and J by 5 bases, 8 bases remained unmatched. Here the CDR3 reads CSVEGRGLGNEQYF. For the CDR3, the DNA is TGCAGCGTTGAAGGAAGGGGGCTGGGAAACGAGCAGTACTTC.

This clonotype turned up a few times. This chain links TRBV25-1 with TRBJ1-1; D is ambiguous. Trimming cost V 3 bases and J 1 base, with 9 bases left between them. Germline V CDR1 and CDR2: MGHDK, SYGVNS. The CDR3 runs to 14 residues. CDR3 sequence (DNA): TGTGCCAGCAGTGAGGGGTGGGAGAACACTGAAGCTTTCTTT. It translates to CASSEGWENTEAFF.

In this sample, this clonotype turned up a few times. The chain carries TRBV27 and TRBJ2-7; perhaps TRBD1 as D (6 bases). The germline CDR1 and CDR2 sequences are MNHEY and SMNVEV (reference sequence). CDR3 length: 14 residues. V lost 6 bases to trimming and J lost 2 bases, with 14 bases between them. DNA for the CDR3: TGTGCCAGCAGCCCAGGACAGTCCGCCTACGAGCAGTACTTC. Translation: CASSPGQSAYEQYF.

This clonotype was picked up many times. The rearrangement links TRBV7-6 to TRBJ2-5; 12 bases are shared with TRBD2. CDR3 length equals 15 residues. In germline, CDR1 is SGHVS, CDR2 FNYEAQ. Trimming took 5 bases from V and 1 from J; bases not matched to a gene: 2. In nucleotides, the CDR3 is TGTGCCAGCAGCACTAGCGGGAGGCCCCAAGAGACCCAGTACTTC. Translation: CASSTSGRPQETQYF.

The chain couples TRBV7-6 to TRBJ1-3; D is undetermined. Germline CDR1 reads SGHVS; CDR2 reads FNYEAQ. The CDR3 spans 14 residues. V lost 5 bases, J lost 4 bases, and 12 bases lay in between. The CDR3 region has the DNA TGTGCCAGCAGCCCGGACGGATCCGGAAACACCATATATTTT. It is translated as CASSPDGSGNTIYF.

This clonotype was seen more than once but under ten times. The chain uses TRBV4-3 and TRBJ1-5; 7 nucleotides match TRBD1. The CDR3 consists of 13 residues. The V gene's germline CDR1 is LGHNA and CDR2 YSLEER. The J segment lost 7 bases and the V segment lost 3 bases, leaving 3 bases of the junction unmatched. CDR3 protein: CASSQYRGQPQHF. CDR3 nucleotides: TGCGCCAGCAGCCAGTACAGGGGCCAGCCCCAGCATTTT.

This clonotype was recorded a few times. This chain uses TRBV27 with TRBJ2-1, with 7 bases identical to TRBD2. This CDR3 has 14 residues. The V gene end was trimmed by 3 bases and the J gene end by 4 bases; junction bases not matched to a gene: 3. Germline V lookup: CDR1 MNHEY, CDR2 SMNVEV (reference sequence). The CDR3 loop reads CASSFTGGYNEQFF. CDR3 DNA: TGTGCCAGCAGTTTCACCGGGGGGTACAATGAGCAGTTCTTC.

This clonotype was found a few times. The chain links TRBV29-1 to TRBJ2-2; no definite D call. Trimming took 6 bases from V and 0 from J, leaving 8 bases between them. The CDR3 spans 13 residues. Per the germline V gene, CDR1 is SQVTM and CDR2 is ANQGSEA. DNA for the CDR3: TGCAGCGTCAACGTGGCGAACACCGGGGAGCTGTTTTTT. It encodes CSVNVANTGELFF.

This clonotype has more than one count but fewer than ten. The chain couples TRBV6-6 to TRBJ2-5; 7 bases are shared with TRBD2. This CDR3 contains 14 residues. In germline, CDR1 is MNHNY, CDR2 SVGAGI (reference sequence). The V segment lost 0 bases and the J segment 5 bases; nucleotides outside the gene matches: 3. In DNA, the CDR3 is TGTGCCAGCAGTTACTCGAGTAGCGGGGAGACCCAGTACTTC. Protein sequence: CASSYSSSGETQYF.

The sample holds many counts of this clonotype. The gene calls are TRBV30 and TRBJ1-5; no clear D gene. The V gene's germline CDR1 is GTSNPN and CDR2 SVGIG (reference sequence). CDR3 length equals 12 residues. V gave up 0 bases and J gave up 4 bases, with 4 bases separating them. Here the CDR3 reads CAWSVGNQPQHF. Here the CDR3 DNA reads TGTGCCTGGAGTGTAGGGAATCAGCCCCAGCATTTT.

The V gene is TRBV4-1, the J gene TRBJ1-4, with D hard to call. The CDR3 runs 13 residues. In germline, CDR1 is MGHRA, CDR2 YSYEKL. The ends were cut back, 3 bases at V and 11 bases at J, with 13 bases in the middle. This CDR3 reads CASSHLDPLKLFF. CDR3 DNA sequence: TGCGCCAGCAGCCATTTGGACCCACTGAAACTGTTTTTT.

V and J are TRBV7-3 and TRBJ2-2; 8 bases align to TRBD2. V shed 2 bases, J shed 4 bases, and the junction held 3 bases outside the gene matches. The length of the CDR3 is 15 residues. In germline, CDR1 is SGHTA, CDR2 FQGTGA. In DNA, the CDR3 is TGTGCCAGCAGCTTAGCGGGACTAGGCACCGGGGAGCTGTTTTTT. Its protein is CASSLAGLGTGELFF.

This clonotype was seen only a few times. The chain is built from TRBV29-1 and TRBJ2-1, with D perhaps TRBD2 (6 bases). The CDR3 totals 11 residues. Germline assignment: CDR1 SQVTM and CDR2 ANQGSEA. The V end lost 7 bases, the J end lost 6 bases, and 10 bases lay between the germline ends. CDR3 in amino acids: CSGRAGNEQFF. CDR3 nucleotides: TGCAGCGGGAGGGCGGGCAATGAGCAGTTCTTC.

At least ten counts were recorded for this clonotype. V usage is TRBV4-1 and J usage is TRBJ2-1; 10 positions match TRBD2. The CDR3 runs to 16 residues. Germline V gives CDR1 MGHRA, CDR2 YSYEKL. Losses at the gene ends were 1 base for V and 4 bases for J; bases not matched to a gene: 4. The CDR3 sequence: CASSQGTSGVYNEQFF. CDR3 coding DNA: TGCGCCAGCAGCCAAGGAACTAGCGGGGTTTACAATGAGCAGTTCTTC.

The chain joins TRBV2 to TRBJ2-7; no clear D gene. The length of the CDR3 is 15 residues. V was clipped by 3 bases and J by 0 bases, with 12 bases between them. Germline CDR1 reads SNHLY; CDR2 reads FYNNEI. CDR3 nucleotide sequence: TGTGCCAGCAGTGAGGATATAATGAGCTCCTACGAGCAGTACTTC. Its protein is CASSEDIMSSYEQYF.

V gene TRBV20-1 combines with J gene TRBJ1-1; TRBD1 matches 9 bases. V trimming: 5 bases; J trimming: 0 bases; junction bases outside the gene matches: 13. The CDR3 is made up of 17 amino acids. Germline loops: CDR1 DFQATT, CDR2 SNEGSKA (reference sequence). CDR3 protein: CSAPKSGTGRLNTEAFF. In nucleotides, the CDR3 is TGCAGTGCTCCTAAATCCGGGACAGGGAGACTGAACACTGAAGCTTTCTTT.

The chain links TRBV29-1 to TRBJ1-6, with 7 bases lining up with TRBD1. CDR1 is SQVTM, CDR2 ANQGSEA, per germline. The V gene end was trimmed by 6 bases and the J gene end by 10 bases; junction bases not matched to a gene: 9. This CDR3 contains 13 residues. In nucleotides, the CDR3 is TGCAGCGTCGCGACAGGGACAAGGTCACCCCTCCACTTT. Its translation is CSVATGTRSPLHF.

Many counts were recorded for this clonotype. The genes are TRBV7-9 and TRBJ2-3; perhaps TRBD2 as D (7 bases). This CDR3 is 15 amino acids long. From germline, CDR1 is SEHNR and CDR2 FQNEAQ (reference sequence). V gave up 5 bases and J gave up 4 bases, with 16 bases separating them. CDR3 residues: CASSRSGGTADTQYF. In nucleotides, the CDR3 is TGTGCCAGCAGCCGTTCGGGGGGCACGGCAGATACGCAGTATTTT.

This clonotype was seen many times. The chain has TRBV4-1 and TRBJ2-7, with TRBD2 as a possible D gene (6 bases). The CDR3 has 16 amino acids. Trimming removed 1 base from V and 4 bases from J, with 17 bases in between. Germline V gene data show CDR1 as MGHRA and CDR2 as YSYEKL. CDR3 coding DNA: TGCGCCAGCAGCCAAGCCCTCCTAGCGTCCTTATACGAGCAGTACTTC. Translation gives CASSQALLASLYEQYF.

The chain carries TRBV24-1 and TRBJ2-3; D might be TRBD2 (5 bases). CDR1 is KGHDR and CDR2 is SFDVKD in the germline V gene. The ends were cut back, 3 bases at V and 3 bases at J, with 9 bases in the middle. The CDR3 sequence is 14 residues long. CDR3 sequence (DNA): TGTGCCACCAGTGATCGGCCGGGGACAGATACGCAGTATTTT. It translates to CATSDRPGTDTQYF.

This clonotype has a handful of counts. This chain connects TRBV27 to TRBJ2-7; the match to TRBD2 covers 8 bases. The CDR3 spans 15 residues. Trimming cost V 0 bases and J 6 bases; bases outside gene matches: 7. Germline values: CDR1 MNHEY, CDR2 SMNVEV (reference sequence). DNA for the CDR3: TGTGCCAGCAGTTTATCGACCGGGGGGGCCAGCGAGCAGTACTTC. It translates to CASSLSTGGASEQYF.